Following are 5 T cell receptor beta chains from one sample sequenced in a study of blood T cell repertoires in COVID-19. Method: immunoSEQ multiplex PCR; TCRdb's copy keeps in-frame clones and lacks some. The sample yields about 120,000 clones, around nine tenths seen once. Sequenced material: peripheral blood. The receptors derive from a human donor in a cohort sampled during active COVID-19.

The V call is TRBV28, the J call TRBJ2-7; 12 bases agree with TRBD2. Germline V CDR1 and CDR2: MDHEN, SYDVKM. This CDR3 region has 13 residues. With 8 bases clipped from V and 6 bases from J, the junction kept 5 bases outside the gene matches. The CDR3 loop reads CASGPGLAGEQYF. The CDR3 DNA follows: TGTGCCAGCGGTCCGGGACTAGCGGGCGAGCAGTACTTC.

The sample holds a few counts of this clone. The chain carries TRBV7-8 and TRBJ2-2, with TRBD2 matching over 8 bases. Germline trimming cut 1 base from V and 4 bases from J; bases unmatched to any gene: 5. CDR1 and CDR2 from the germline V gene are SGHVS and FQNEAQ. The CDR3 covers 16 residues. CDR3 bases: TGTGCCAGCAGCTTAGTTTCGGGGGGGAGCACCGGGGAGCTGTTTTTT. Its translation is CASSLVSGGSTGELFF.

In nucleotides, the CDR3 is TGTGCCACCAACAGTTTAGGACAGGGTCGCCCCGGGGAGCTGTTTTTT. It yields the protein CATNSLGQGRPGELFF. J is TRBJ2-2 and V is TRBV15; TRBD1 agrees at 8 bases. The CDR3 is 16 residues long. V lost 7 bases, J lost 6 bases, and 13 bases stayed unmatched. Germline V gene lookup returns CDR1 LNHNV and CDR2 YYDKDF (reference sequence).

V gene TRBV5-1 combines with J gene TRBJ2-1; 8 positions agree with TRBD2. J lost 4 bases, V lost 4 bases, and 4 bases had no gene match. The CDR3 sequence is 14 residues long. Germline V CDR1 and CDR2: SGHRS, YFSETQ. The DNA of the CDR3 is TGCGCCAGCAGCGGGGCGGGAGGTTACAATGAGCAGTTCTTC. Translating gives CASSGAGGYNEQFF.

The CDR3 sequence is CASRRGRTDTQYF. CDR3 in DNA: TGTGCCAGCCGACGGGGTCGCACAGATACGCAGTATTTT. This sequence joins TRBV2 and TRBJ2-3, with D possibly TRBD2 on 5 matching bases. The CDR3 covers 13 residues. Per the germline V gene, CDR1 is SNHLY and CDR2 is FYNNEI. Trimming removed 8 bases from V and 1 base from J, with 10 bases in between.